These T cell receptor beta chains were read from a single sample in a study of cytomegalovirus exposure and HLA in healthy donors. Profiling relied on immunoSEQ multiplex PCR, and the TCRdb table lists in-frame clones only, not all of them. The profile shows some 230,000 clones, 90% to 95% of them singletons. The material sequenced was PBMCs. These receptors were obtained from a young woman in good health and CMV-seronegative. The CDR3 runs from the conserved cysteine through the conserved F or W. A D gene is named only where the DNA matches it firmly. The size of a clone is reported for some rows only, either as once, few or many, or as a class for expanded clones.

cdr3_length j_call v_call clone_size d_call cdr3_nt cdr3_aa
13 TRBJ1-2 TRBV30 NA NA TGTGCCTGGAGTGCTAGGGGCTATAGTGGCTACACCTTC CAWSARGYSGYTF
15 TRBJ1-2 TRBV15 NA TRBD1 TGTGCCACCAGCGGGGGCGGACAGGGGGCGCAGGGCTACACCTTC CATSGGGQGAQGYTF
15 TRBJ2-1 TRBV6-5 NA TRBD2 TGTGCCAGCAGTTACGAGCGGGACGCCTACAATGAGCAGTTCTTC CASSYERDAYNEQFF
14 TRBJ1-4 TRBV10-2 NA NA TGCGCCAGCAAGGTCGAGGGGAGGGGCGAAAAACTGTTTTTT CASKVEGRGEKLFF
14 TRBJ2-2 TRBV5-1 NA TRBD1 TGCGCCAGCAGCTTGGGACAGGGGGCCGGGGAGCTGTTTTTT CASSLGQGAGELFF
16 TRBJ2-1 TRBV15 NA TRBD2 TGTGCCACCAGCAGAGGAGGGCTAGCGGGAGTTAGTGAGCAGTTCTTC CATSRGGLAGVSEQFF
13 TRBJ2-7 TRBV5-4 NA NA TGTGCCAGCAGCGCGGGACTCGACTACGAGCAGTACTTC CASSAGLDYEQYF
14 TRBJ2-3 TRBV7-3 NA TRBD2 TGTGCCAGCAGCTTAGCGGGAGCATCAGATACGCAGTATTTT CASSLAGASDTQYF
15 TRBJ2-1 TRBV19 NA TRBD2 TGTGCCAGTAGTCCAACTAGCGGGAACTACAATGAGCAGTTCTTC CASSPTSGNYNEQFF
14 TRBJ2-1 TRBV5-1 NA TRBD2 TGCGCCAGCAGCATCTCCGGGACTAGCAATGAGCAGTTCTTC CASSISGTSNEQFF
13 TRBJ1-4 TRBV9 NA NA TGTGCCAGCAGCGCCGGGGGGGCAGGGAAACTGTTTTTT CASSAGGAGKLFF
12 TRBJ1-3 TRBV7-9 NA NA TGTGCCACTGCAGGCTCTGGAAACACCATATATTTT CATAGSGNTIYF
16 TRBJ1-2 TRBV5-6 NA TRBD1 TGTGCCAGCAGCTTTGTGGGGACAGCCTGGAACTATGGCTACACCTTC CASSFVGTAWNYGYTF
15 TRBJ2-2 TRBV19 once TRBD1 TGTGCCAGTAGTCCCCAGGGGGCGCGCGCCGGGGAGCTGTTTTTT CASSPQGARAGELFF
18 TRBJ2-7 TRBV7-2 NA NA TGTGCCAGCAGCTTAGGCATAGGACAGAACCTTCCGATTTACGAGCAGTACTTC CASSLGIGQNLPIYEQYF
17 TRBJ2-1 TRBV19 once TRBD2 TGTGCCAGTAGTATCTCTAGCGGGGGACTAGTTGGGGATGAGCAGTTCTTC CASSISSGGLVGDEQFF
11 TRBJ2-7 TRBV28 NA NA TGTGCTGTGGGGCAGAGCTACGAGCAGTACTTC CAVGQSYEQYF